Presented here are 29 T cell receptor beta chains from one specimen sequenced in a study of T cells in Graves' hyperthyroidism and ophthalmopathy. TCR beta CDR3 sequences were amplified from RNA transcripts. When the TCR CDR3 underwent first-round RT-PCR, the HTBI primer set was used. One entry per CDR3 protein results from TCRdb running MiXCR on the multiplex PCR reads. The sample lists hundreds of thousands of distinct CDR3 sequences; under 15% were seen once. Sequencing input: blood. Receptor source: a woman between 40 and 50 years old with Graves' ophthalmopathy.

The V and J genes are TRBV12-3 or TRBV12-4 and TRBJ1-5; no firm D call. V was trimmed by 6 bases and J by 5 bases, leaving 11 bases between them. CDR3 length equals 13 residues. The DNA for the CDR3 is TGTGCCAGCAGCTTGTTGGGGTATCAGCCCCAGCATTTT. Encoded protein: CASSLLGYQPQHF.

V gene TRBV20-1 combines with J gene TRBJ1-2, with TRBD1 identical over 8 bases. The ends lost 3 bases at V and 3 bases at J; junction bases unmatched: 0. Germline V gene lookup returns CDR1 DFQATT and CDR2 SNEGSKA (reference sequence). The CDR3 loop spans 12 amino acids. The CDR3 DNA follows: TGCAGTGCTAGGGACAGGGACTATGGCTACACCTTC. This encodes CSARDRDYGYTF.

This clonotype came up many times. The V call is TRBV28, the J call TRBJ1-1; possibly TRBD1 for D (6 bases). This CDR3 region has 13 residues. The V and J ends lost 8 bases and 10 bases respectively, with 20 bases between them. CDR1 MDHEN and CDR2 SYDVKM come from the germline V gene. CDR3 DNA: TGTGCCAGCCAAAAGACTGGGGGCGCGGGAGCTTTCTTT. Protein sequence: CASQKTGGAGAFF.

The rearrangement links TRBV5-1 to TRBJ2-7, with TRBD2 matching 10 bases. This CDR3 is 16 amino acids long. Trimming cost V 1 base and J 5 bases; bases outside gene matches: 9. The germline gives CDR1 SGHRS, CDR2 YFSETQ. CDR3 loop: CASSLTASGSAHEQYF. Written as DNA, the CDR3 is TGCGCCAGCAGCTTGACCGCTAGCGGGAGCGCCCACGAGCAGTACTTC.

In this sample, this clonotype turned up a few times. This chain joins TRBV11-2 and TRBJ2-7; D is unresolved. The CDR3 has 13 amino acids. The V end was cut by 5 bases, the J end by 3 bases, with 11 bases between. The germline gives CDR1 SGHAT, CDR2 FQNNGV. CDR3 in amino acids: CASSRLGLYEQYF. The DNA for the CDR3 is TGTGCCAGCAGCCGTCTAGGCCTCTACGAGCAGTACTTC.

Many counts were recorded for this clonotype. The J gene is TRBJ2-5, the V gene TRBV24-1, with D hard to call. Trimming took off 4 bases at V and 0 bases at J, with 5 bases between the two ends. This CDR3 is 13 amino acids long. Per the germline V gene, CDR1 is KGHDR and CDR2 is SFDVKD. CDR3 in amino acids: CATSDPHQETQYF. The CDR3 nucleotides read TGTGCCACCAGTGACCCACACCAAGAGACCCAGTACTTC.

V is TRBV12-3 or TRBV12-4 and J is TRBJ2-5, with D possibly matching TRBD1 (5 bases). V gave up 4 bases and J gave up 1 base, with 16 bases separating them. The CDR3 loop spans 16 amino acids. The CDR3 protein is CASSYPSAGFQETQYF. CDR3 in DNA: TGTGCCAGCAGTTACCCCTCGGCAGGGTTCCAAGAGACCCAGTACTTC.

This clonotype showed up many times. V and J are TRBV7-9 and TRBJ2-7; possible D gene TRBD1, 5 bases. Germline loops: CDR1 SEHNR, CDR2 FQNEAQ (reference sequence). The ends were cut back, 1 base at V and 3 bases at J, with 10 bases in the middle. The CDR3 is 14 amino acids. CDR3 amino acids: CASSLEGAVYEQYF. DNA of the CDR3: TGTGCCAGCAGCTTAGAAGGGGCCGTCTACGAGCAGTACTTC.

Only a few counts were recorded for this clonotype. The V call is TRBV3-1, the J call TRBJ2-7; 9 nucleotides match TRBD2. This CDR3 spans 17 amino acids. Trimming took 4 bases from V and 6 from J; bases not matched to a gene: 16. Germline loops: CDR1 LGHDT, CDR2 YNNKEL (reference sequence). CDR3 amino acids: CASSPLSGGRGPLEQYF. CDR3 DNA: TGTGCCAGCAGCCCCCTATCGGGCGGGAGGGGCCCACTCGAGCAGTACTTC.

In this sample, this clonotype turned up many times. This chain links TRBV2 with TRBJ1-1; weak D call: TRBD1 (6 bases). Germline V gene sequence: CDR1 SNHLY, CDR2 FYNNEI. The CDR3 extends over 12 amino acids. The V and J ends lost 6 bases and 6 bases respectively, with 11 bases between them. DNA of the CDR3: TGTGCCAGCAGGCGGGACAATTCTGAAGCTTTCTTT. This gives the protein CASRRDNSEAFF.

This clonotype was detected ten times or more. The CDR3 region is CASRPRQDPSGNTIYF. CDR3 coding DNA: TGTGCCAGCAGGCCCCGACAGGACCCCTCTGGAAACACCATATATTTT. The V gene is TRBV28, the J gene TRBJ1-3, with D possibly being TRBD1 (6 bases). Germline values: CDR1 MDHEN, CDR2 SYDVKM. V was trimmed by 6 bases and J by 0 bases, leaving 15 bases between them. There are 16 residues in the CDR3. The variable domain in full, completed from reference TRBV28 and TRBJ1-3, reads DVKVTQSSRYLVKRTGEKVFLECVQDMDHENMFWYRQDPGLGLRLIYFSYDVKMKEKGDIPEGYSVSREKKERFSLILESASTNQTSMYLCASRPRQDPSGNTIYFGEGSWLTVV.

This clonotype was counted a few times. The gene calls are TRBV12-3 or TRBV12-4 and TRBJ1-2, with a tentative D call TRBD1 (5 bases). CDR3 length: 13 residues. V lost 6 bases and J 8 bases, leaving 16 bases between the germline ends. The CDR3 sequence: CASRSSRGRGYTF. The CDR3 nucleotides read TGTGCCAGCAGGTCCAGCCGGGGCAGGGGCTACACCTTC.

The chain carries TRBV15 and TRBJ1-6; D gene ambiguous. The germline CDR1 and CDR2 sequences are LNHNV and YYDKDF (reference sequence). This CDR3 contains 13 residues. Trimming left V 0 bases short and J 10 bases short, with 7 bases between. Here the CDR3 reads CATSRETSSPLHF. The CDR3 DNA sequence: TGTGCCACCAGCAGAGAGACATCATCACCCCTCCACTTT.

This clonotype has at least ten counts. In DNA form, the CDR3 reads TGCAGTGCCTCCCGGGACAGGGCTGAAGCTTTCTTT. Residues: CSASRDRAEAFF. The chain has TRBV20-1 and TRBJ1-1, with 9 bases fitting TRBD1. The J segment lost 6 bases and the V segment lost 6 bases, leaving 5 bases of the junction unmatched. The CDR3 contains 12 residues. Germline V lookup: CDR1 DFQATT, CDR2 SNEGSKA (reference sequence).

This clonotype was observed at least ten times. The V and J genes are TRBV3-1 and TRBJ1-2, with a possible D match to TRBD1 (5 bases). Germline V lookup: CDR1 LGHDT, CDR2 YNNKEL (reference sequence). V lost 1 base and J lost 4, with 10 bases in between. There are 14 residues in the CDR3. CDR3 loop: CASSQGEGPYGYTF. In DNA form, the CDR3 reads TGTGCCAGCAGCCAAGGGGAGGGACCCTATGGCTACACCTTC.

This clonotype was seen a handful of times. The chain uses TRBV5-1 and TRBJ2-2, with no clear D. The V gene lost 4 bases and the J gene lost 5 bases, with 15 bases spanning the gap. CDR3 length: 15 residues. CDR1 is SGHRS and CDR2 is YFSETQ in the germline V gene. CDR3 protein: CASSLVQLGTGELFF. In DNA form, the CDR3 reads TGCGCCAGCAGCCTGGTACAATTGGGGACCGGGGAGCTGTTTTTT.

Remarks on this clonotype: An end of the junction does not agree with germline; a read error may underlie this. The chain uses TRBV6-5 and TRBJ2-7; 9 nucleotides align to TRBD1. CDR3 length: 17 residues. Germline CDR1 is MNHEY and CDR2 is SVGAGI. CDR3 in DNA: TGTGCCAGCAGTTACCCAGTAGACAGGGGGAAAGGCTACGAGCGGTACTTC. This gives the protein CASSYPVDRGKGYERYF.

In its sample, this clonotype was seen many times. The chain uses TRBV15 and TRBJ1-2; D gene ambiguous. This CDR3 contains 14 residues. V was cut by 0 bases and J by 1 base, with 6 bases left in between. Germline-derived CDR1 and CDR2 are LNHNV and YYDKDF (reference sequence). The CDR3 region has the DNA TGTGCCACCAGCAGAGAAGGTCTTAACTATGGCTACACCTTC. Translated, it gives CATSREGLNYGYTF. Variable domain in full (rest from reference TRBV15 and TRBJ1-2): DAMVIQNPRYQVTQFGKPVTLSCSQTLNHNVMYWYQQKSSQAPKLLFHYYDKDFNNEADTPDNFQSRRPNTSFCFLDIRSPGLGDTAMYLCATSREGLNYGYTFGSGTRLTVV.

This chain connects TRBV6-1 to TRBJ2-7; TRBD1 matches 8 bases. Looked up from germline, CDR1 is MNHNS and CDR2 is SASEGT. CDR3 length: 15 residues. The junction had 7 bases not matched to a gene; V was cut back by 6 bases and J by 0 bases. In nucleotides, the CDR3 is TGTGCCAGCAGCCTCCAGGGGGCGGGCTCCTACGAGCAGTACTTC. Residues: CASSLQGAGSYEQYF.

This clonotype was seen a few times. The chain couples TRBV20-1 to TRBJ2-2, with D maybe TRBD2 (6 bases). CDR1 is DFQATT, CDR2 SNEGSKA, per germline (reference sequence). V was shortened by 4 bases and J by 3 bases, with 12 bases between the two germline ends. CDR3 size: 14 residues. CDR3: CSAMASGYTGELFF. For the CDR3, the DNA is TGCAGTGCTATGGCCAGCGGGTACACCGGGGAGCTGTTTTTT.

This clonotype was seen ten or more times. This chain links TRBV6-1 with TRBJ2-5, with 7 bases matching TRBD1. The CDR3 has 14 residues. V lost 6 bases and J lost 1; bases outside the gene matches: 5. CDR1 and CDR2 from the germline V gene are MNHNS and SASEGT. The CDR3 region has the DNA TGTGCCAGCAGCTTGACAGGGTTCCAAGAGACCCAGTACTTC. Protein sequence: CASSLTGFQETQYF.

This clonotype appeared a few times. One junction end disagrees with the germline gene, perhaps due to a read error. The rearrangement uses TRBV25-1 and TRBJ2-7; D is possibly TRBD1 or TRBD2 (5 bases each). Germline V gene data show CDR1 as MGHDK and CDR2 as SYGVNS. The CDR3 runs to 13 residues. The CDR3 is CASSDGADYEQCF. CDR3 DNA sequence: TGTGCCAGCAGTGATGGGGCAGACTACGAGCAGTGCTTC.

This clonotype was observed many times. The gene calls are TRBV12-3 or TRBV12-4 and TRBJ2-2, with D unclear. CDR3 size: 11 residues. The V and J ends lost 1 base and 9 bases respectively, with 3 bases between them. The chain's CDR3 is CASSLGWELFF. In DNA, the CDR3 is TGTGCCAGCAGTTTAGGATGGGAGCTGTTTTTT.

V is TRBV6-2 or TRBV6-3 and J is TRBJ2-2; 8 bases line up with TRBD1. The V gene's germline CDR1 is MNHEY and CDR2 SVGEGT. V gave up 2 bases and J gave up 6 bases; unmatched junction bases: 8. The CDR3 runs 16 residues. CDR3 sequence: CASSYQGRGRAGELFF. The CDR3 DNA reads TGTGCCAGCAGTTACCAGGGCAGGGGGCGCGCCGGGGAGCTGTTTTTT.

The table lists this clonotype with many counts. The chain couples TRBV10-1 to TRBJ2-6; 8 positions match TRBD1. CDR3 length: 19 residues. The germline V gene encodes CDR1 WNHNN and CDR2 SYGVQD (reference sequence). Losses at the gene ends were 4 bases for V and 3 bases for J; bases not matched to a gene: 14. Here the CDR3 DNA reads TGCGCCAGCAGTGCCGAAATAACAGGGGGAAGTCGTGGGGCCAACGTCCTGACTTTC. This encodes CASSAEITGGSRGANVLTF.

This clonotype was counted ten times or more. The rearrangement joins TRBV20-1 to TRBJ1-1; D is perhaps TRBD1 (5 bases). The germline gives CDR1 DFQATT, CDR2 SNEGSKA (reference sequence). CDR3 length: 14 amino acids. V lost 3 bases and J lost 5, with 16 bases in between. The CDR3 loop is CSASFGGGGTEAFF. The CDR3 nucleotides read TGCAGTGCTAGCTTTGGGGGGGGAGGTACTGAAGCTTTCTTT.

This chain joins TRBV7-3 and TRBJ2-7; a possible D gene is TRBD1 (5 bases). The ends were cut back, 3 bases at V and 0 bases at J, with 12 bases in the middle. The CDR3 contains 15 residues. Germline CDR1 SGHTA, CDR2 FQGTGA. The CDR3 coding sequence is TGTGCCAGCAGCTTGGCGGAAGGGGACTCCTACGAGCAGTACTTC. It encodes CASSLAEGDSYEQYF.

This clonotype was observed many times. V gene TRBV28 combines with J gene TRBJ2-7; D is unresolved. Germline lookup yields CDR1 MDHEN and CDR2 SYDVKM. This CDR3 has 12 amino acids. Trimming pared 6 bases from V and 2 bases from J, leaving 8 bases between. CDR3 sequence (DNA): TGTGCCAGCAGAAGGGAAGCCTACGAGCAGTACTTC. It encodes CASRREAYEQYF.

This clonotype has ten or more counts. This CDR3 is CASWRRAIESSTEAFF. CDR3 nucleotide sequence: TGTGCCAGCTGGCGCAGGGCTATTGAGAGTTCGACTGAAGCTTTCTTT. J is TRBJ1-1 and V is TRBV6-2 or TRBV6-3, with D perhaps matching TRBD1 (5 bases). The CDR3 sequence is 16 residues long. Looked up from germline, CDR1 is MNHEY and CDR2 is SVGEGT. V lost 8 bases, J lost 5 bases, and 24 bases lay in between.